This TCR beta chain stems from a study of blood T cell repertoires in COVID-19. Turning to the study itself: Some COVID-19 samples were acute and others convalescent; all came from the United States, Italy and Spain. T cells, B-cell-depleted T cells, or PBMCs provided the cDNA or gDNA that served as material.

Per the authors' pipeline: Scientists estimated how many nucleated cells there were by amplifying reference gene primers. Clones were read by immunoSEQ multiplex PCR, and TCRdb kept only the in-frame ones, dropping some. That table supplies the V and J calls and clone size; D and trimming were determined from the DNA. The table lists roughly 120,000 clones, roughly 83% of them singletons. The germline CDR1 and CDR2 sequences are LNHNV and YYDKDF (reference sequence). V dropped 1 base and J dropped 7 bases, with 7 bases sitting between them. The CDR3 totals 12 residues. The sequence came from a man in his thirties or forties with acute or convalescent COVID-19. The gene calls are TRBV15 and TRBJ2-5; maybe TRBD2 (6 bases). Sample: peripheral blood. The CDR3 loop is CATSRVGGTQYF. In nucleotides, the CDR3 is TGTGCCACCAGCAGAGTCGGGGGGACCCAGTACTTC.